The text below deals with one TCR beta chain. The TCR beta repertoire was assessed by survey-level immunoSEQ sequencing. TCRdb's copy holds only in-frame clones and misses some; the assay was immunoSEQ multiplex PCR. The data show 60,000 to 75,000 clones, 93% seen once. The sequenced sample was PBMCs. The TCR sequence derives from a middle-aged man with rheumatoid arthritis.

CDR3 sequence (DNA): TGTGCCACCAGTGATAGGGCAGGGAATCAGCCCCAGCATTTT. Translation gives CATSDRAGNQPQHF. The chain carries TRBV24-1 and TRBJ1-5; D perhaps matches TRBD1 (5 bases). CDR3 length: 14 residues. Germline V gene lookup returns CDR1 KGHDR and CDR2 SFDVKD. Between the trimmed V and J ends, which lost 3 bases and 4 bases, there was a span of 9 bases.